This T cell receptor beta chain was retrieved from a study of naive and memory T cell subsets. V was clipped by 2 bases and J by 7 bases; unmatched bases: 8. The V gene's germline CDR1 is SGHVS and CDR2 FQNEAQ. The CDR3 is 16 amino acids. CMV status came from CD4+ T cell IFNgamma after overnight CMV lysate stimulation of fresh PBMCs. An equimolar mix of two oligonucleotides served as the beta constant-region primer for TRBC1 and TRBC2. The ligated cDNA underwent four PCR rounds using SP2 and nested alpha and beta constant-region primers. TCRdb reprocessed the UMI-ligation and nested PCR reads with MiXCR, giving one entry per CDR3 protein. The table lists some 3,000 distinct CDR3 sequences, roughly 5% of them singletons.

This chain joins TRBV7-8 and TRBJ2-1, with TRBD2 identical over 10 bases. The sequencing input was CD4+ TEMRA cells from blood. As to subset: effector memory re-expressing CD45RA, CD45RA+ CD27-. The receptor was isolated from a human donor in good health. This chain's CDR3 is CASSLSPGLARNEQFF. The CDR3 nucleotides are TGTGCCAGCAGCTTAAGTCCGGGACTAGCGCGGAATGAGCAGTTCTTC.